This T cell receptor beta chain was identified in a study of beta chain features in type 1 diabetes. Regarding the study as a whole: Relative to healthy donors, patients appeared to have naive, central memory and Treg TCRB repertoires that were more similar. In all four CD4+ subsets, TCRB CDR3 length was significantly, moderately reduced in type 1 diabetes. Insertions at VDJ junctions were less frequent in type 1 diabetes patients. These patients also deleted more nucleotides at the same junctions.

Per the germline V gene, CDR1 is SNHLY and CDR2 is FYNNEI. This CDR3 region has 14 residues. The junction had 3 bases not matched to a gene; V was cut back by 4 bases and J by 6 bases. Expressed TCRB transcripts were sequenced, since all the RNA that had been isolated was reverse transcribed. Libraries were prepared by immunoSEQ multiplex PCR; TCRdb keeps only in-frame clonotypes and omits some of them. Here the sample spans a few hundred thousand clones, 14% being singletons. Isolation of CD4+ naive, central memory, regulatory and stem cell-like memory cells was achieved by sorting via CD45RO/CCR7/CD25/CD127/CD95/CD27. This clone was counted a few times. What it binds is unknown.

The sequence was obtained from a man aged 25-45 years with type 1 diabetes. The sample consisted of naive CD4+ T cells from blood. The chain recombines TRBV2 with TRBJ2-3, with TRBD1 identical over 11 bases. For the CDR3, the DNA is TGTGCCAGCAGTGGGGGACAGGGGGAGGATACGCAGTATTTT. Translated: CASSGGQGEDTQYF.